The rows below give T cell receptor beta chains drawn from one sample of a study of blood T cell repertoires in COVID-19. Measured with immunoSEQ multiplex PCR; TCRdb has only the in-frame clones, and not every one. The sample holds about 310,000 clones, less than 85% seen once. Sequenced input: PBMCs or T cells enriched from blood (not recorded which). All receptors come from a woman under 40 who had been exposed to COVID-19. Each CDR3 is given with its conserved first and last residue. D genes are given only for firm matches. Some rows mark clone size as missing; the rest say once, few, many or name a class of expanded clone.

>TRBJ2-1|TRBD2|NA|TRBV28
CASSLGSSGRADEQFF
TGTGCCAGCAGTTTGGGGTCTAGCGGGAGGGCCGATGAGCAGTTCTTC
>TRBJ2-5|TRBD1|NA|TRBV28
CASSWDREWETQYF
TGTGCCAGCAGTTGGGACAGGGAGTGGGAGACCCAGTACTTC
>TRBJ2-7|NA|NA|TRBV12-2
CASRRTSPGTGELKISYEQYF
TGTGCAAGTCGTCGGACAAGTCCCGGGACAGGGGAACTTAAAATTTCCTACGAGCAGTACTTC
>TRBJ1-2|NA|NA|TRBV27
CASSLLAGSDGYTF
TGTGCCAGCAGTTTACTCGCGGGGTCGGATGGCTACACCTTC
>TRBJ2-7|TRBD1|NA|TRBV7-2
CASSLWGQKYEQYF
TGTGCCAGCAGCTTATGGGGACAGAAGTACGAGCAGTACTTC
>TRBJ2-1|TRBD2|NA|TRBV10-1
CASSESATSGGTWDEQFF
TGCGCCAGCAGTGAGTCGGCTACTAGCGGGGGGACCTGGGATGAGCAGTTCTTC
>TRBJ2-4|NA|NA|TRBV27
CASSAMTGPLAKNIQYF
TGTGCCAGCAGTGCGATGACAGGACCTCTAGCCAAAAACATTCAGTACTTC
>TRBJ1-1|NA|once|TRBV25-1
CATGGDRMNTEAFF
TGTGCCACTGGGGGGGATAGGATGAACACTGAAGCTTTCTTT
>TRBJ2-5|TRBD1|NA|TRBV24-1
CATSAPTGDVETQYF
TGTGCCACCAGTGCCCCGACAGGGGATGTGGAGACCCAGTACTTC
>TRBJ2-3|TRBD2|NA|TRBV19
CASSIPSGGTDTQYF
TGTGCCAGTAGTATCCCTAGCGGGGGCACAGATACGCAGTATTTT
>TRBJ2-1|TRBD2|few|TRBV7-9
CASSLPNLAGNNEQFF
TGTGCCAGCAGCTTACCGAATCTAGCGGGTAACAATGAGCAGTTCTTC
>TRBJ2-4|NA|NA|TRBV27
CASSLSMGGPIKNIQYF
TGTGCCAGCAGTTTATCGATGGGGGGGCCTATAAAAAACATTCAGTACTTC
>TRBJ1-2|NA|few|TRBV3-1/TRBV3-2
CASSPSGSYGYTF
TGTGCCAGCAGCCCCTCCGGGAGCTATGGCTACACCTTC
>TRBJ2-1|TRBD2|NA|TRBV28
CASSFPRLAGSRTYNEQFF
TGTGCCAGCAGTTTTCCGAGACTAGCGGGATCACGGACCTACAATGAGCAGTTCTTC
>TRBJ1-4|NA|NA|TRBV4-3
CASSQNGQSAGEKLFF
TGCGCCAGCAGCCAAAACGGACAGTCTGCCGGGGAAAAACTGTTTTTT
>TRBJ1-4|TRBD1|NA|TRBV7-9
CASSSQGANEKLFF
TGTGCCAGCAGCTCACAGGGGGCTAATGAAAAACTGTTTTTT
>TRBJ1-3|TRBD1|once|TRBV28
CASSSPGQGTGNTIYF
TGTGCCAGCAGTTCGCCGGGACAGGGAACGGGAAACACCATATATTTT
>TRBJ2-3|NA|NA|TRBV9
CASSADGQRPDTQYF
TGTGCCAGCAGCGCAGACGGCCAGAGGCCAGATACGCAGTATTTT
>TRBJ1-2|NA|NA|TRBV3-1/TRBV3-2
CASSQDREGNYGYTF
TGTGCCAGCAGCCAAGATCGGGAGGGAAACTATGGCTACACCTTC
>TRBJ2-5|TRBD2|NA|TRBV12-5
CASGLVLAGGYETQYF
TGTGCTAGTGGTTTGGTATTGGCGGGGGGCTATGAGACCCAGTACTTC
>TRBJ1-1|NA|once|TRBV12-3/TRBV12-4
CASLMGGLSEAFF
TGTGCCAGCCTTATGGGCGGGCTATCGGAAGCTTTCTTT
>TRBJ2-7|TRBD1|NA|TRBV7-9
CASSLAHGQGDEQYF
TGTGCCAGCAGCTTAGCGCATGGACAGGGGGACGAGCAGTACTTC
>TRBJ2-2|NA|once|TRBV5-1
CASSLSVSGNTGELFF
TGCGCCAGCAGCCTATCGGTTAGCGGGAACACCGGGGAGCTGTTTTTT
>TRBJ2-3|TRBD1|NA|TRBV5-4
CASSLGLQGGATDTQYF
TGTGCCAGCAGCTTGGGGCTACAGGGGGGAGCCACAGATACGCAGTATTTT
>TRBJ2-3|NA|NA|TRBV7-2
CASKQFGQITDTQYF
TGTGCCAGCAAGCAATTTGGACAGATCACAGATACGCAGTATTTT
>TRBJ2-7|TRBD1|NA|TRBV7-2
CASSLSRQGTYEQYF
TGTGCCAGCAGCTTATCTCGACAGGGGACCTACGAGCAGTACTTC
>TRBJ1-2|NA|NA|TRBV3-1/TRBV3-2
CASNQAIRGGSGYTF
TGTGCCAGCAACCAAGCTATCAGGGGAGGGTCTGGCTACACCTTC
>TRBJ2-5|TRBD1|once|TRBV5-1
CASSRDRAETQYF
TGCGCCAGCAGCAGGGACAGAGCAGAGACCCAGTACTTC
>TRBJ1-3|NA|once|TRBV4-1
CASSRGGPGNTIYF
TGCGCCAGCAGCCGGGGGGGGCCTGGAAACACCATATATTTT
>TRBJ1-2|NA|many|TRBV14
CASSPLGPYGYTF
TGTGCCAGCAGCCCCCTTGGGCCCTATGGCTACACCTTC
>TRBJ1-6|NA|NA|TRBV5-5
CASSLNTGGYNSPLHF
TGTGCCAGCAGCTTAAATACGGGGGGCTATAATTCACCCCTCCACTTT
>TRBJ2-3|NA|NA|TRBV18
CASSLRDNPDTQYF
TGTGCCAGCTCACTCCGGGACAATCCAGATACGCAGTATTTT
>TRBJ2-1|TRBD1|NA|TRBV28
CASSPRGQGDANEQFF
TGTGCCAGCAGTCCAAGGGGACAGGGGGATGCCAATGAGCAGTTCTTC
>TRBJ2-1|NA|NA|TRBV11-3
CASSPREGAYNEQFF
TGTGCCAGCAGTCCCCGGGAAGGCGCCTACAATGAGCAGTTCTTC
>TRBJ1-6|NA|once|TRBV14
CAPHEAKPYNSPLHF
TGTGCCCCCCACGAAGCCAAACCCTATAATTCACCCCTCCACTTT
>TRBJ2-7|NA|NA|TRBV25-1
CASSESAAYEQYF
TGTGCCAGCAGTGAATCTGCGGCCTACGAGCAGTACTTC
>TRBJ1-4|NA|NA|TRBV11-2
CASSPTDRRGEKLFF
TGTGCCAGCAGCCCCACGGACAGAAGGGGTGAAAAACTGTTTTTT
>TRBJ2-5|NA|NA|TRBV10-3
CAISTDRQARETQYF
TGTGCCATCAGCACCGACCGACAGGCTAGAGAGACCCAGTACTTC
>TRBJ2-2|TRBD2|NA|TRBV7-9
CASSSTFLAGSNTGELFF
TGTGCCAGCAGTTCTACCTTTCTAGCGGGGTCGAACACCGGGGAGCTGTTTTTT
>TRBJ1-3|NA|once|TRBV30
CAWSVLGAIPGNTIYF
TGTGCCTGGAGTGTGCTGGGGGCTATACCTGGAAACACCATATATTTT
>TRBJ1-5|NA|NA|TRBV28
CASRVATGTYSNQPQHF
TGTGCCAGCAGGGTCGCGACAGGAACTTATAGCAATCAGCCCCAGCATTTT
>TRBJ2-7|TRBD1|NA|TRBV7-2
CASSLSQGQSYEQYF
TGTGCCAGCAGCTTATCCCAGGGACAGTCCTACGAGCAGTACTTC
>TRBJ2-5|NA|NA|TRBV2
CASSRAEETQYF
TGTGCCAGCAGCCGAGCGGAAGAGACCCAGTACTTC
>TRBJ2-1|NA|NA|TRBV29-1
CSVVGQGGDEQFF
TGCAGCGTTGTCGGCCAGGGGGGCGATGAGCAGTTCTTC
>TRBJ2-7|NA|NA|TRBV2
CASIWRFLSYEQYF
TGTGCCAGCATCTGGAGGTTTTTAAGCTACGAGCAGTACTTC
>TRBJ1-5|NA|NA|TRBV28
CASRKQGDSNQPQHF
TGTGCCAGCAGGAAACAGGGCGATAGCAATCAGCCCCAGCATTTT
>TRBJ2-2|TRBD2|NA|TRBV7-8
CASSLGLAGTGELFF
TGTGCCAGCAGCTTAGGACTAGCGGGGACCGGGGAGCTGTTTTTT
>TRBJ1-2|NA|NA|TRBV5-5
CASSPSYVAGGYTF
TGTGCCAGCAGCCCTTCATACGTGGCTGGTGGCTACACCTTC
>TRBJ2-2|NA|NA|TRBV18
CASSPSRGGTGELFF
TGTGCCAGCTCACCATCGAGGGGGGGCACCGGGGAGCTGTTTTTT
>TRBJ2-5|NA|NA|TRBV19
CASSTGQILQETQYF
TGTGCCAGTAGTACCGGACAGATTCTTCAAGAGACCCAGTACTTC
>TRBJ1-1|NA|NA|TRBV3-1/TRBV3-2
CASSHARKRALNTEAFF
TGTGCCAGCAGCCATGCCAGGAAGAGGGCTCTGAACACTGAAGCTTTCTTT
>TRBJ1-2|TRBD1|NA|TRBV9
CASSVGQGALPGYGYTF
TGTGCCAGCAGCGTGGGACAGGGGGCGCTTCCCGGCTATGGCTACACCTTC
>TRBJ2-1|NA|NA|TRBV7-6
CASSLAGNRNFNEQFF
TGTGCCAGCAGCTTAGCCGGGAACCGAAACTTCAATGAGCAGTTCTTC
>TRBJ2-5|NA|NA|TRBV30
CAWTIPGARETQYF
TGTGCCTGGACAATCCCAGGGGCCCGGGAGACCCAGTACTTC